This T cell receptor (beta chain) was captured in a study of monozygotic twins with cystic fibrosis. Points from the study as a whole: Nucleotide-identical clonotype sharing was significantly higher within monozygotic CF twin pairs than between unrelated CF individuals. No link emerged between shared CDR3 counts and age, concordance or severity. Co-twins had the most similar V usage for 13 of 16 pairs, J for 8. Median Simpson clonality of roughly 0.0093 suggested naive T cells predominated.

Assay used: immunoSEQ multiplex PCR; TCRdb lists only in-frame clones, some missing. The profile shows some 35,000 clones, under 95% of them singletons. V lost 3 bases and J 7 bases, leaving 3 bases between the germline ends. The germline gives CDR1 LNHDA, CDR2 SQIVND (reference sequence). The length of the CDR3 is 11 residues. Notes on this clone: The antigen remains unidentified.

The material sequenced was blood. This sequence was found in a boy between 2 and 10 years old with cystic fibrosis. This chain links TRBV19 with TRBJ1-4; D unresolved. CDR3 residues: CASSILEKLFF. In DNA form, the CDR3 reads TGTGCCAGTAGTATCCTTGAAAAACTGTTTTTT.